This passage covers 24 T cell receptor beta chains from one sample sequenced in a study of T cells in Graves' hyperthyroidism and ophthalmopathy. Authors of the study amplified TCR beta CDR3 regions from RNA transcripts. The TCR CDR3 first-round RT-PCR relied on the HTBI primer set. One entry per CDR3 protein results from TCRdb running MiXCR on the multiplex PCR reads. This sample has about 640,000 distinct CDR3 sequences; less than 25% occur once, and the top ten carry 34%. The sequenced material came from blood. The receptors shown here come from a man younger than 40 with Graves' ophthalmopathy.

This clonotype has ten or more counts. The J gene is TRBJ2-5, the V gene TRBV7-9; D is ambiguous. The length of the CDR3 is 14 residues. Trimming took 4 bases from V and 0 from J, leaving 9 bases between them. Germline loops: CDR1 SEHNR, CDR2 FQNEAQ (reference sequence). The CDR3 coding sequence is TGTGCCAGCAGCTCGACACTGTACCAAGAGACCCAGTACTTC. This translates into CASSSTLYQETQYF.

This clonotype was seen a handful of times. The V gene is TRBV6-1, the J gene TRBJ2-1; the D call may be TRBD1 or TRBD2 (5 bases each). This CDR3 contains 16 residues. Between the trimmed V and J ends, which lost 6 bases and 0 bases, there was a span of 15 bases. Germline CDR1 and CDR2: MNHNS and SASEGT. CDR3 loop: CASSRGTLSSYNEQFF. For the CDR3, the DNA is TGTGCCAGCAGCCGTGGGACCCTGAGCTCCTACAATGAGCAGTTCTTC.

The V call is TRBV28, the J call TRBJ2-2, with D possibly being TRBD2 (5 bases). The CDR3 totals 14 residues. Germline CDR1 reads MDHEN; CDR2 reads SYDVKM. V was trimmed by 3 bases and J by 13 bases, leaving 18 bases between them. The CDR3 here is CASSLPSGLGGLFF. CDR3 DNA sequence: TGTGCCAGCAGTTTGCCGAGCGGCCTTGGAGGGCTGTTTTTT.

CDR3 sequence: CATSAGTFYGYTF. The CDR3 DNA reads as TGTGCCACCAGTGCTGGGACCTTCTATGGCTACACCTTC. This chain links TRBV24-1 with TRBJ1-2; D possibly corresponds to TRBD1 (5 bases). The V and J ends lost 5 bases and 4 bases respectively, with 10 bases between them. CDR3 length: 13 amino acids. Germline V CDR1 and CDR2: KGHDR, SFDVKD.

The V and J genes are TRBV19 and TRBJ1-1; no firm D call. V lost 5 bases and J 0 bases, leaving 7 bases between the germline ends. This CDR3 contains 13 residues. Looked up from germline, CDR1 is LNHDA and CDR2 is SQIVND (reference sequence). CDR3 loop: CASSVSVNTEAFF. Here the CDR3 DNA reads TGTGCCAGTAGTGTATCAGTGAACACTGAAGCTTTCTTT.

This clonotype was seen a handful of times. V is TRBV11-3 and J is TRBJ2-1, with 10 bases that match TRBD2. CDR3 length equals 16 residues. The J segment lost 7 bases and the V segment lost 3 bases, leaving 9 bases of the junction unmatched. From germline, CDR1 is SGHNT and CDR2 YENEEA. The CDR3 coding sequence is TGTGCCAGCAGCTTCACGGCTAGCGGGAGTGAAAATGAGCAGTTCTTC. Its protein is CASSFTASGSENEQFF.

The V gene is TRBV5-1, the J gene TRBJ2-7, with D perhaps TRBD2 (6 bases). The V gene's germline CDR1 is SGHRS and CDR2 YFSETQ. Between the trimmed V and J ends, which lost 1 base and 5 bases, there was a span of 13 bases. The CDR3 is 14 amino acids. The CDR3 DNA is TGCGCCAGCAGCTTGATTTGGGGGAGGCACGAGCAGTACTTC. Its protein product is CASSLIWGRHEQYF. The entire variable domain, with the rest obtained from reference TRBV5-1 and TRBJ2-7, is as follows: KAGVTQTPRYLIKTRGQQVTLSCSPISGHRSVSWYQQTPGQGLQFLFEYFSETQRNKGNFPGRFSGRQFSNSRSEMNVSTLELGDSALYLCASSLIWGRHEQYFGPGTRLTVT.

The DNA of the CDR3 is TGCAGCGTTGACAGCGGAGGCTCCTACGAGCAGTACTTC. This sequence encodes CSVDSGGSYEQYF. The chain employs TRBV29-1 and TRBJ2-7; perhaps TRBD2 as D (5 bases). Germline CDR1 is SQVTM and CDR2 is ANQGSEA. The CDR3 runs to 13 residues. Trimming cost V 3 bases and J 0 bases, with 9 bases left between them.

This clonotype has a count of ten or more. The chain combines TRBV7-3 with TRBJ2-5; TRBD1 matches at 7 bases. CDR3 length: 15 residues. Germline CDR1 SGHTA, CDR2 FQGTGA. Losses at the gene ends were 0 bases for V and 3 bases for J; bases not matched to a gene: 4. The CDR3 spells CASSLTGTVEETQYF. The CDR3 DNA follows: TGTGCCAGCAGCTTAACCGGGACAGTGGAAGAGACCCAGTACTTC.

This clonotype has ten or more counts. V gene TRBV20-1 combines with J gene TRBJ2-7, with D unclear. CDR1 is DFQATT and CDR2 is SNEGSKA in the germline V gene (reference sequence). V lost 3 bases to trimming and J lost 2 bases, with 14 bases between them. The CDR3 spans 14 residues. The CDR3 loop is CSARRQPGPYEQYF. DNA for the CDR3: TGCAGTGCTAGGAGGCAGCCAGGTCCCTACGAGCAGTACTTC.

This clonotype occurred a few times. The V gene is TRBV12-3 or TRBV12-4, the J gene TRBJ2-7, with no clear D. The CDR3 has 14 amino acids. V dropped 1 base and J dropped 2 bases, with 9 bases sitting between them. This CDR3 is CASSLGVGPYEQYF. The CDR3 region has the DNA TGTGCCAGCAGTTTAGGGGTCGGACCCTACGAGCAGTACTTC.

In its sample, this clonotype was seen many times. The chain carries TRBV11-1 and TRBJ2-5, with 8 bases that match TRBD1. CDR1 and CDR2 from the germline V gene are SGHAT and FQDESV (reference sequence). The CDR3 totals 14 residues. The ends lost 6 bases at V and 5 bases at J; junction bases unmatched: 8. DNA of the CDR3: TGTGCCAGCAGTCGGACAGGGCGGCATGAGACCCAGTACTTC. Residues: CASSRTGRHETQYF.

The chain has TRBV3-2 and TRBJ2-2. TRBV3-2 is noted as a pseudogene. The CDR3 length is 13 residues. Here the CDR3 DNA reads TGTGCCAGCAGCCAATCGACACACGGGGAGCTGTTTTTT. It translates to CASSQSTHGELFF.

This clonotype has a handful of counts. V gene TRBV6-1 combines with J gene TRBJ1-6, with D unresolved. V was shortened by 7 bases and J by 6 bases, with 13 bases between the two germline ends. Per the germline V gene, CDR1 is MNHNS and CDR2 is SASEGT. There are 14 residues in the CDR3. The chain's CDR3 is CASKVDNGNSPLHF. In DNA, the CDR3 is TGTGCCAGCAAGGTGGATAACGGTAATTCACCCCTCCACTTT.

The V gene is TRBV9, the J gene TRBJ2-5, with D possibly being TRBD1 (6 bases). V was clipped by 1 base and J by 5 bases, with 15 bases between them. The CDR3 runs 15 residues. Germline V lookup: CDR1 SGDLS, CDR2 YYNGEE. The CDR3 coding sequence is TGTGCCAGCAGCGTAACCTGGGGGCAGGTGGAGACCCAGTACTTC. Residues: CASSVTWGQVETQYF.

This clonotype appeared many times. The rearrangement uses TRBV28 and TRBJ2-1; TRBD2 aligns across 7 bases. The germline CDR1 and CDR2 sequences are MDHEN and SYDVKM. J was trimmed by 6 bases and V by 3 bases; bases with no gene match: 14. The length of the CDR3 is 17 residues. The CDR3 spells CASSLSVGGRPGNEQFF. CDR3 coding DNA: TGTGCCAGCAGTTTGTCCGTGGGAGGGCGCCCGGGCAATGAGCAGTTCTTC.

The table lists this clonotype with many counts. The V call is TRBV3-1, the J call TRBJ1-1; D possibly corresponds to TRBD1 (5 bases). V lost 4 bases and J lost 1, with 10 bases in between. The CDR3 has 14 amino acids. Germline CDR1 and CDR2: LGHDT and YNNKEL (reference sequence). In DNA, the CDR3 is TGTGCCAGCAGCCCAGGGATTCCGAACACTGAAGCTTTCTTT. This translates into CASSPGIPNTEAFF.

There are many counts of this clonotype. The J gene is TRBJ2-7, the V gene TRBV7-9; TRBD1 matches 7 bases. This CDR3 is 15 amino acids long. In germline, CDR1 is SEHNR, CDR2 FQNEAQ (reference sequence). Germline trimming cut 5 bases from V and 3 bases from J; bases unmatched to any gene: 10. CDR3 in DNA: TGTGCCAGCAGCCCAGGACAGGAGCAACTCTACGAGCAGTACTTC. Its protein is CASSPGQEQLYEQYF.

This clonotype has a handful of counts. The J gene is TRBJ2-1, the V gene TRBV6-1; D is perhaps TRBD2 (5 bases). This CDR3 has 18 residues. CDR1 and CDR2 (germline): MNHNS, SASEGT. V lost 5 bases, J lost 0 bases, and 20 bases lay in between. CDR3: CASSPSPGTGSSYNEQFF. The CDR3 DNA sequence: TGTGCCAGCAGTCCCAGTCCAGGAACTGGGAGCTCCTACAATGAGCAGTTCTTC.

This clonotype was found a few times. J is TRBJ2-5 and V is TRBV20-1; 14 bases match TRBD2. Per the germline V gene, CDR1 is DFQATT and CDR2 is SNEGSKA (reference sequence). CDR3 size: 13 residues. Trimming took 8 bases from V and 5 from J; bases not matched to a gene: 4. The CDR3 spells CSSGLAGVETQYF. CDR3 DNA sequence: TGCAGTTCGGGACTAGCGGGAGTCGAGACCCAGTACTTC.

The genes are TRBV6-1 and TRBJ2-4, with TRBD1 as a possible D gene (5 bases). The CDR3 has 12 amino acids. CDR1 and CDR2 (germline): MNHNS, SASEGT. V was trimmed by 8 bases and J by 4 bases, leaving 9 bases between them. The CDR3 coding sequence is TGTGCCAGCGGGCAGGGTAAAAACATTCAGTACTTC. This sequence encodes CASGQGKNIQYF.

The table lists this clonotype with a few counts. One end of the junction fails to match germline, which may point to a read error. The V gene is TRBV7-7, the J gene TRBJ2-3; D could derive from TRBD1 or TRBD2 (6 bases each). The germline V gene encodes CDR1 SSHAT and CDR2 FNYEAQ (reference sequence). The CDR3 extends over 16 amino acids. The CDR3 region is CASSLVGGRLADTQYF. CDR3 DNA: TGTGCTAGCAGCTTAGTAGGGGGGAGGCTCGCAGATACGCAGTATTTT.

This clonotype was picked up many times. The chain combines TRBV6-1 with TRBJ2-3; tentatively, D is TRBD2 (7 bases). In germline, CDR1 is MNHNS, CDR2 SASEGT. This CDR3 is 15 amino acids long. Trimming took 8 bases from V and 1 from J, leaving 16 bases between them. The CDR3 region has the DNA TGTGCCAGCTCAAACAGAGGGGGGGGCACAGATACGCAGTATTTT. This gives the protein CASSNRGGGTDTQYF.

This clonotype has a count of ten or more. The rearrangement uses TRBV20-1 and TRBJ2-1; no clear D gene. The germline V gene encodes CDR1 DFQATT and CDR2 SNEGSKA (reference sequence). Trimming removed 3 bases at V and 5 bases at J, with 11 bases between. CDR3 length: 13 residues. CDR3: CSARMRNHNEQFF. For the CDR3, the DNA is TGCAGTGCTAGGATGCGGAACCACAATGAGCAGTTCTTC.